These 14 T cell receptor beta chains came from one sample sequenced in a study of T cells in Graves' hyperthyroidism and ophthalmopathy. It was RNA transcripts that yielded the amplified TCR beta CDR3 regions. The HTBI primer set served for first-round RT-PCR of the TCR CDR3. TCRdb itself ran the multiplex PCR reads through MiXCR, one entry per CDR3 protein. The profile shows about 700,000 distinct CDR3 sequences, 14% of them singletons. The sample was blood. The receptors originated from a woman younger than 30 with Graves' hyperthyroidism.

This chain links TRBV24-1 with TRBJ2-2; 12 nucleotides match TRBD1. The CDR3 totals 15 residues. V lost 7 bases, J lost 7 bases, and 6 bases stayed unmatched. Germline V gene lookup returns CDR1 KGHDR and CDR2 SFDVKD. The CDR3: CATSAGTGGVGELFF. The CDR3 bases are TGTGCCACCAGCGCCGGGACAGGGGGCGTCGGGGAGCTGTTTTTT.

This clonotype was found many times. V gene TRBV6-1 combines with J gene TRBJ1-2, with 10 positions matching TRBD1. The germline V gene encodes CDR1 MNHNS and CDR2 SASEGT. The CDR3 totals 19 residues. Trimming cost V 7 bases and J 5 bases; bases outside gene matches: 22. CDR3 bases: TGTGCCAGCACCCCAGGGACCGGGACAGGGGTCGCCATTTGGTATGGCTACACCTTC. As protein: CASTPGTGTGVAIWYGYTF.

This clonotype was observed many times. CDR3 DNA: TGTGCCAGCAGCAATGAACAGGGGCTAGGGCTGGGCTACACCTTC. Its translation: CASSNEQGLGLGYTF. V usage is TRBV2 and J usage is TRBJ1-2; the match to TRBD1 covers 7 bases. V lost 6 bases, J lost 8 bases, and 15 bases stayed unmatched. CDR3 length equals 15 residues. From germline, CDR1 is SNHLY and CDR2 FYNNEI.

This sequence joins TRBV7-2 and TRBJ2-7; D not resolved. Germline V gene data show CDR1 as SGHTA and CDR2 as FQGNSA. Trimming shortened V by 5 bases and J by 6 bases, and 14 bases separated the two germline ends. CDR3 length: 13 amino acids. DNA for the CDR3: TGTGCCAGCAGCGTCCTTCACCTCGTCGAGCAGTACTTC. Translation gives CASSVLHLVEQYF.

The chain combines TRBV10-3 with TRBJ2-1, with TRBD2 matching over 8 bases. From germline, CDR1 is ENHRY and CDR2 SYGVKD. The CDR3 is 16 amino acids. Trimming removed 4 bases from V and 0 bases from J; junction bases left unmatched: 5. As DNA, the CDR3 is TGTGCCATCAGTGCTGCGGGAGGAGACTCCTACAATGAGCAGTTCTTC. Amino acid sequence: CAISAAGGDSYNEQFF.

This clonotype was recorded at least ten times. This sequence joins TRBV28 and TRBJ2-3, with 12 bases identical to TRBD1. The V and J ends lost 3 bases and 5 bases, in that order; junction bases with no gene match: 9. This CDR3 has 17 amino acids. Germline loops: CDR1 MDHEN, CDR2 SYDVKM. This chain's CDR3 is CASSLHSGTGGLDTQYF. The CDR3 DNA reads TGTGCCAGCAGTTTGCACTCCGGGACAGGGGGCTTAGATACGCAGTATTTT.

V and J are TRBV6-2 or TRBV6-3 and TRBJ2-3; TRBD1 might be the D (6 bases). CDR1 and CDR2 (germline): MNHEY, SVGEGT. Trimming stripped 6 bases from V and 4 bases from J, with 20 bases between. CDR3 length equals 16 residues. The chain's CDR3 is CASSRTRRKGADTQYF. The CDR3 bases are TGTGCCAGCAGCCGTACTAGACGAAAGGGGGCAGATACGCAGTATTTT.

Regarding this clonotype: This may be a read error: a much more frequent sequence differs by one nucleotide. The CDR3 DNA follows: TGTGCCAGCAGGTTTGCGGCGGGACAGGGGGCGACGAACACTGAAGCTTTCTTT. It translates to CASRFAAGQGATNTEAFF. The genes are TRBV7-9 and TRBJ1-1; 12 bases agree with TRBD1. CDR3 length equals 18 residues. Germline trimming cut 6 bases from V and 1 base from J; bases unmatched to any gene: 12. Germline V gene sequence: CDR1 SEHNR, CDR2 FQNEAQ (reference sequence).

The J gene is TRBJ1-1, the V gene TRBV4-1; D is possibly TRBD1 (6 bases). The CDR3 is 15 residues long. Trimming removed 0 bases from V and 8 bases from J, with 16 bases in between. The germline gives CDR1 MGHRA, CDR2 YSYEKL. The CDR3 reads CASSQEFSGAIEAFF. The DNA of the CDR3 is TGCGCCAGCAGCCAAGAGTTTTCAGGGGCGATAGAAGCTTTCTTT.

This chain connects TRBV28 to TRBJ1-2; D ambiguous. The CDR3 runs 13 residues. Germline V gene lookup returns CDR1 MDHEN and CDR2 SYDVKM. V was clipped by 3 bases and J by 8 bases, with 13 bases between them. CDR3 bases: TGTGCCAGCAGTTTCCCCATAGTGGGCGGCTACACCTTC. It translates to CASSFPIVGGYTF.

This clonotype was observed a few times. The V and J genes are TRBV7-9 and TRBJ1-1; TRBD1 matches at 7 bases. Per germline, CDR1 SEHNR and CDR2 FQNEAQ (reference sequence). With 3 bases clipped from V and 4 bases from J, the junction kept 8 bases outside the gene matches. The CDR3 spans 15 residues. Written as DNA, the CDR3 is TGTGCCAGCAGCTTTACCGACAGGGTCGGCACTGAAGCTTTCTTT. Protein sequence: CASSFTDRVGTEAFF.

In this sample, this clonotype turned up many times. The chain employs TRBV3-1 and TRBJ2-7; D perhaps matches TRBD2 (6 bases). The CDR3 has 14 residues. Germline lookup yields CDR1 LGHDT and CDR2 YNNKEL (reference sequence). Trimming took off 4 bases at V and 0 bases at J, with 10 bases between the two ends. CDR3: CASSRSGDSYEQYF. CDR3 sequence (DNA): TGTGCCAGCAGCCGTAGCGGAGACTCCTACGAGCAGTACTTC.

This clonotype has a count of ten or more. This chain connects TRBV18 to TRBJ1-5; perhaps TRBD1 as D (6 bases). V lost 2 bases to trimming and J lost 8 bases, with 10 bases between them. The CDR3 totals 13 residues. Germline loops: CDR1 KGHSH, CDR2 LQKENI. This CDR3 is CASSPDHREPQHF. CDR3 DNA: TGTGCCAGCTCACCAGACCACAGGGAGCCCCAGCATTTT. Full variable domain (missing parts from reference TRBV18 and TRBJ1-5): NAGVMQNPRHLVRRRGQEARLRCSPMKGHSHVYWYRQLPEEGLKFMVYLQKENIIDESGMPKERFSAEFPKEGPSILRIQQVVRGDSAAYFCASSPDHREPQHFGDGTRLSIL.

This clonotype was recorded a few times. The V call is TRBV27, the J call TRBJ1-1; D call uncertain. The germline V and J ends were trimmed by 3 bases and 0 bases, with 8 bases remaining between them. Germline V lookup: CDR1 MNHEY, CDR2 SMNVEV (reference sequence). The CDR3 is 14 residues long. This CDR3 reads CASSFSSMNTEAFF. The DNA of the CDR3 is TGTGCCAGCAGTTTTTCCAGCATGAACACTGAAGCTTTCTTT.